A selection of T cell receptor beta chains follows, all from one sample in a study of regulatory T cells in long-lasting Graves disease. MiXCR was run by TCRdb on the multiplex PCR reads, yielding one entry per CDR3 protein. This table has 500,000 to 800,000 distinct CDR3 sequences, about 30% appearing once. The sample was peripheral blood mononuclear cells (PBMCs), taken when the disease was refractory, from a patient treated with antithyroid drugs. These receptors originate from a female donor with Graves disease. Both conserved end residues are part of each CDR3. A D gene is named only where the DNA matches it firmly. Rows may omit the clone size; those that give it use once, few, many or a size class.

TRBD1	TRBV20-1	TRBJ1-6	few	CSARGTGHNSPLHF	TGCAGTGCTAGAGGGACAGGGCATAATTCACCCCTCCACTTT
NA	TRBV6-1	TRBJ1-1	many	CASSDRVGTEAFF	TGTGCCAGCAGTGACAGGGTTGGGACTGAAGCTTTCTTT
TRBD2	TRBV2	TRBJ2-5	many	CASSESAGVVETQYF	TGTGCCAGCAGTGAATCGGCGGGAGTCGTGGAGACCCAGTACTTC
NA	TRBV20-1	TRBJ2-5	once	CSAKQETQYF	TGCAGTGCTAAGCAAGAGACCCAGTACTTC
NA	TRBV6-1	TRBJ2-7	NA	CASSQRGGEQYF	TGTGCCAGCAGCCAACGCGGCGGCGAGCAGTACTTC
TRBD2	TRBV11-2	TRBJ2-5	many	CASSPRLAGDAETQYF	TGTGCCAGCAGCCCGCGACTAGCGGGAGATGCGGAGACCCAGTACTTC
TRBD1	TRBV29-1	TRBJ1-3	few	CSVATGRNTIYF	TGCAGCGTCGCGACAGGGCGAAACACCATATATTTT
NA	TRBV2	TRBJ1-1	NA	CASSGNRVLMNTEAFF	TGTGCCAGCAGTGGTAACAGGGTCCTTATGAACACTGAAGCTTTCTTT
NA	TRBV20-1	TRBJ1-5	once	CSAERVSNQPQHF	TGCAGTGCTGAAAGGGTCAGTAATCAGCCCCAGCATTTT
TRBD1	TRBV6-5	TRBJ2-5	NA	CASSYRSRTGVQETQYF	TGTGCCAGCAGTTACCGCTCCAGGACAGGGGTCCAAGAGACCCAGTACTTC
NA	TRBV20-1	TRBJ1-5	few	CSAQSTRGNQPQHF	TGCAGTGCTCAATCTACACGGGGCAATCAGCCCCAGCATTTT
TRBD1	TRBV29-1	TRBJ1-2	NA	CSVYTGTGGLGYTF	TGCAGCGTTTATACCGGGACAGGGGGGTTAGGCTACACCTTC
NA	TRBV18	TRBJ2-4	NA	CASSSGRSANF	TGTGCCAGCTCATCGGGACGATCGGCGAACTTC
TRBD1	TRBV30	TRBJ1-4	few	CACIQGGDEKLFF	TGTGCCTGTATACAGGGGGGGGATGAAAAACTGTTTTTT
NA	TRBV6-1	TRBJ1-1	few	CASSEGPAGGTEAFF	TGTGCCAGCAGTGAAGGCCCCGCCGGGGGCACTGAAGCTTTCTTT
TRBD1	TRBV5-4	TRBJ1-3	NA	CASSPGQGAFGNTIYF	TGTGCCAGCAGCCCCGGACAGGGGGCGTTCGGAAACACCATATATTTT
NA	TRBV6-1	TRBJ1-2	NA	CAITDTRYGYTF	TGTGCCATCACTGACACTCGCTATGGCTACACCTTC
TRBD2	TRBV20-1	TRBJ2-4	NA	CSARDYSGRGNKRGNIQYF	TGCAGTGCTAGGGACTATAGCGGGAGGGGTAATAAACGGGGAAACATTCAGTACTTC
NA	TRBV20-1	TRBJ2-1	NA	CSARDAFYNEQFF	TGCAGTGCTAGAGATGCCTTCTACAATGAGCAGTTCTTC
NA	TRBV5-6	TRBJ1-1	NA	CASSLGRGAGRGTEAFF	TGTGCCAGCAGCTTGGGACGGGGGGCAGGTAGAGGCACTGAAGCTTTCTTT
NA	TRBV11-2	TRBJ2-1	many	CASSSQRSEQFF	TGTGCCAGCAGCTCCCAGAGAAGCGAGCAGTTCTTC
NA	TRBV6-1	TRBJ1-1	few	CASIQMGTGTEAFF	TGTGCCAGCATCCAAATGGGCACCGGCACTGAAGCTTTCTTT
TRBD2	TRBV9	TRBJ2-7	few	CASRHTSRGRGHEQYF	TGTGCCAGCAGACATACCTCCCGCGGGAGAGGGCACGAGCAGTACTTC
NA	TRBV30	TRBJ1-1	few	CAWGNSRTEAFF	TGTGCCTGGGGGAATTCAAGGACTGAAGCTTTCTTT
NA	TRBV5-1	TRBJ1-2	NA	CASSLDTKLYGYTF	TGCGCCAGCAGCTTGGATACTAAGCTCTATGGCTACACCTTC
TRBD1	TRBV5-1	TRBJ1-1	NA	CASSPGTGGARTEAFF	TGCGCCAGCAGCCCCGGGACAGGGGGCGCGCGGACTGAAGCTTTCTTT
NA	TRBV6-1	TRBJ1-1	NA	CASRYDRPGAFF	TGTGCCAGCCGATATGACAGGCCTGGAGCTTTCTTT
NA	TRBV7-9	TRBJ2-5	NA	CASSFPGSRETQYF	TGTGCCAGCAGCTTTCCGGGGTCTAGAGAGACCCAGTACTTC
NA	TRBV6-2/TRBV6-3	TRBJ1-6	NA	CASSETFGTSPLHF	TGTGCCAGCAGTGAAACCTTCGGGACCTCACCCCTCCACTTT
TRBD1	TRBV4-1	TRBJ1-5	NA	CASSQREGGRSQPQHF	TGCGCCAGCAGCCAACGAGAAGGGGGCCGTAGTCAGCCCCAGCATTTT
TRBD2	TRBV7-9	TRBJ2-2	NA	CASSLLGLAAGELFF	TGTGCCAGCAGCCTCCTAGGACTAGCGGCCGGGGAGCTGTTTTTT
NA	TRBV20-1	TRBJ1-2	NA	CSARDDILYGYTF	TGCAGTGCTAGAGATGACATCCTCTATGGCTACACCTTC
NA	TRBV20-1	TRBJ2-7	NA	CSARSDGPATYEQYF	TGCAGTGCTAGGTCCGACGGACCCGCAACGTACGAGCAGTACTTC
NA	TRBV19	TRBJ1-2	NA	CASRGEGRPSYGYTF	TGTGCCAGCCGGGGGGAGGGACGTCCTTCTTATGGCTACACCTTC
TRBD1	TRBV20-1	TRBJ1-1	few	CSAPRQGGTEAFF	TGCAGTGCCCCTCGGCAGGGGGGCACTGAAGCTTTCTTT
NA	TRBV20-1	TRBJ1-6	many	CSAEGHNSPLHF	TGCAGTGCTGAGGGGCATAATTCACCCCTCCACTTT
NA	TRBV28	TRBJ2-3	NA	CASSLMKVTDTQYF	TGTGCCAGCAGTCTCATGAAGGTCACAGATACGCAGTATTTT
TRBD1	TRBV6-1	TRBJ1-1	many	CASTHDRGRHTEAFF	TGTGCCAGCACCCACGACAGGGGTAGGCACACTGAAGCTTTCTTT
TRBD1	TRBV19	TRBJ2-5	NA	CASNPSGDRGWETQYF	TGTGCCAGTAATCCGTCTGGGGACAGGGGTTGGGAGACCCAGTACTTC
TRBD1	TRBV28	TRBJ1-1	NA	CASSYSGQGPNTEAFF	TGTGCCAGCAGTTACTCCGGACAGGGACCGAACACTGAAGCTTTCTTT
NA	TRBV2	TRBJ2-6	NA	CASSDWASGANVLTF	TGTGCCAGCAGTGATTGGGCCTCTGGGGCCAACGTCCTGACTTTC
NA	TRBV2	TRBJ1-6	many	CASSEVSTQGSPLHF	TGTGCCAGCAGTGAAGTTAGTACTCAGGGTTCACCCCTCCACTTT
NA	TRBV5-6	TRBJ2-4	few	CASSLWRTGGYSIQYF	TGTGCCAGCAGCTTGTGGCGCACGGGCGGTTATAGCATTCAGTACTTC
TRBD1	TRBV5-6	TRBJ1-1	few	CASSYWGQGWFAFF	TGTGCCAGCAGCTATTGGGGACAGGGATGGTTCGCTTTCTTT
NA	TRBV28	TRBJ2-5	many	CASQDATQETQYF	TGTGCCAGCCAGGACGCGACCCAAGAGACCCAGTACTTC
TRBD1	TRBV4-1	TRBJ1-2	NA	CASSHHDRAEAYGYTF	TGCGCCAGCAGCCACCATGACAGGGCGGAGGCTTATGGCTACACCTTC
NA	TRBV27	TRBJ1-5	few	CASSGREPSKSNQPQHF	TGTGCCAGCAGTGGTAGGGAGCCGAGCAAAAGCAATCAGCCCCAGCATTTT
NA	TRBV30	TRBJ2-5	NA	CAWARDGGGTQYF	TGTGCCTGGGCACGGGACGGCGGCGGGACCCAGTACTTC
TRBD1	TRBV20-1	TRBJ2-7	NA	CSARGQTGGGYEQYF	TGCAGTGCTAGAGGCCAGACAGGGGGGGGCTACGAGCAGTACTTC
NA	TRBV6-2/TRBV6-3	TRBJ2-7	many	CASSELGREQYF	TGTGCCAGCAGTGAACTAGGGCGCGAGCAGTACTTC
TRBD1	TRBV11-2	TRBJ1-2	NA	CASSPQDRGRGYGYTF	TGTGCCAGCAGCCCCCAAGACAGGGGGCGAGGCTATGGCTACACCTTC
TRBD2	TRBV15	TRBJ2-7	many	CATSRPSGIGYEQYF	TGTGCCACCAGCAGGCCTAGCGGGATTGGCTACGAGCAGTACTTC
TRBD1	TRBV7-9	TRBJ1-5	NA	CASSLVGQDNQPQHF	TGTGCCAGCAGCTTAGTGGGACAGGATAATCAGCCCCAGCATTTT
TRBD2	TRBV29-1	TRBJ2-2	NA	CSEGQGTSGRVTGELFF	TGCAGCGAAGGACAGGGGACTAGCGGGAGGGTCACCGGGGAGCTGTTTTTT
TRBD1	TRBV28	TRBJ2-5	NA	CASHRQGQETQYF	TGTGCCAGCCACCGACAGGGCCAAGAGACCCAGTACTTC
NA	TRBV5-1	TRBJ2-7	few	CASSKLGRRSYEQYF	TGCGCCAGCAGCAAATTGGGAAGGAGATCCTACGAGCAGTACTTC
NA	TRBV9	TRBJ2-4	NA	CASSVDDGTLAKNIQYF	TGTGCCAGCAGCGTAGACGACGGGACTCTAGCCAAAAACATTCAGTACTTC
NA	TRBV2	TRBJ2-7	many	CASIGLWSSYEQYF	TGTGCCAGCATTGGACTGTGGAGCTCCTACGAGCAGTACTTC